These 28 T cell receptor beta chains were sequenced from one sample in a study of regulatory T cells in long-lasting Graves disease. Combining iRepertoire HTBI primers with Arm-PCR of CDR3 regions, the authors built TCR beta libraries. TCRdb independently ran MiXCR on the multiplex PCR reads; one entry per CDR3 protein. The sample consists of about 520,000 distinct CDR3 sequences, around 12% of them appearing once. Indicated time point: newly diagnosed GD, antithyroid drugs for less than 3 months. PBMCs provided the RNA from which the TCR library was made. The same sample was also studied in work on T cells in Graves' hyperthyroidism and ophthalmopathy.

The sequencing used peripheral blood mononuclear cells (PBMCs), collected at new diagnosis, from a patient treated with antithyroid drugs. The receptors originated from a woman in her twenties or thirties with Graves disease.

This clonotype was seen many times. The chain recombines TRBV2 with TRBJ2-7, with 7 bases matching TRBD2. This CDR3 comprises 14 residues. Germline CDR1 SNHLY, CDR2 FYNNEI. Germline trimming cut 3 bases from V and 5 bases from J; bases unmatched to any gene: 7. The CDR3 loop reads CASSDSAGWHEQYF. DNA for the CDR3: TGTGCCAGCAGTGACTCAGCGGGATGGCACGAGCAGTACTTC.

This clonotype has only a few counts. V gene TRBV24-1 combines with J gene TRBJ2-5; D might be TRBD1 or TRBD2, each matching 5 bases. Between the trimmed V and J ends, which lost 3 bases and 5 bases, there was a span of 15 bases. CDR1 and CDR2 from the germline V gene are KGHDR and SFDVKD. The CDR3 consists of 15 residues. CDR3: CATSDPQWGRETQYF. The CDR3 nucleotides are TGTGCCACCAGTGATCCACAGTGGGGACGGGAGACCCAGTACTTC.

The rearrangement uses TRBV29-1 and TRBJ2-5; the D gene is possibly TRBD1 (6 bases). V lost 3 bases and J lost 6, with 11 bases in between. This CDR3 has 12 amino acids. Germline loops: CDR1 SQVTM, CDR2 ANQGSEA. DNA for the CDR3: TGCAGCGTTGATGGGGGCGCGAAGACCCAGTACTTC. Encoded protein: CSVDGGAKTQYF.

This clonotype was detected ten times or more. V usage is TRBV6-1 and J usage is TRBJ1-1, with 9 bases aligning to TRBD1. With V trimmed by 6 bases and J by 6 bases, 5 bases remained unmatched. CDR3 length equals 13 residues. The germline CDR1 and CDR2 sequences are MNHNS and SASEGT. CDR3 loop: CASSRGQGSEAFF. DNA for the CDR3: TGTGCCAGCAGCCGGGGACAGGGCTCTGAAGCTTTCTTT.

This clonotype was counted many times. The rearrangement links TRBV7-8 to TRBJ2-7, with 11 bases fitting TRBD1. The V and J ends lost 3 bases and 5 bases, in that order; junction bases with no gene match: 3. This CDR3 spans 14 amino acids. Germline CDR1 reads SGHVS; CDR2 reads FQNEAQ. CDR3 DNA: TGTGCCAGCAGCTTGGGACAGGGGGTAAACGAGCAGTACTTC. This gives the protein CASSLGQGVNEQYF.

Many counts were recorded for this clonotype. The chain is built from TRBV2 and TRBJ2-1; D is ambiguous. This CDR3 has 13 residues. Germline V gene lookup returns CDR1 SNHLY and CDR2 FYNNEI. V was clipped by 1 base and J by 8 bases, with 9 bases between them. The CDR3 DNA reads TGTGCCAGCAGTGAAGAAATCGTGCATGAGCAGTTCTTC. Amino acids: CASSEEIVHEQFF.

This clonotype was observed a few times. The chain recombines TRBV5-5 with TRBJ1-1; D not resolved. Deletions cut 4 bases from V and 7 bases from J, with 8 bases between. This CDR3 has 11 amino acids. Germline V lookup: CDR1 SGHKS, CDR2 YYEKEE (reference sequence). The CDR3 loop reads CASSTDGEAFF. The CDR3 coding sequence is TGTGCCAGCAGCACGGACGGTGAAGCTTTCTTT.

This clonotype came up many times. The chain links TRBV20-1 to TRBJ2-1, with TRBD2 matching over 13 bases. Looked up from germline, CDR1 is DFQATT and CDR2 is SNEGSKA (reference sequence). This CDR3 is built from 17 residues. V trimming: 0 bases; J trimming: 7 bases; junction bases outside the gene matches: 9. This CDR3 reads CSARDGTSGISGNEQFF. The CDR3, as DNA: TGCAGTGCTAGAGATGGGACTAGCGGGATAAGTGGAAATGAGCAGTTCTTC.

This clonotype has a handful of counts. This chain connects TRBV6-1 to TRBJ2-7; 12 bases agree with TRBD2. The J segment lost 3 bases and the V segment lost 6 bases, leaving 6 bases of the junction unmatched. The CDR3 has 15 amino acids. Germline assignment: CDR1 MNHNS and CDR2 SASEGT. The CDR3 here is CASRGGLAGHYEQYF. CDR3 bases: TGTGCCAGCAGGGGAGGACTAGCGGGGCACTACGAGCAGTACTTC.

This clonotype appeared many times. The chain carries TRBV3-1 and TRBJ1-6, with D hard to call. Germline CDR1 is LGHDT and CDR2 is YNNKEL (reference sequence). This CDR3 region has 18 residues. V dropped 3 bases and J dropped 0 bases, with 15 bases sitting between them. In DNA, the CDR3 is TGTGCCAGCAGCCAGGAACATCGGCGGGGCTCCTATAATTCACCCCTCCACTTT. Translated, it gives CASSQEHRRGSYNSPLHF.

The chain uses TRBV5-6 and TRBJ2-5; D call uncertain. Germline lookup yields CDR1 SGHDT and CDR2 YYEEEE. The V gene lost 3 bases and the J gene lost 4 bases, with 7 bases spanning the gap. CDR3 length: 12 amino acids. Here the CDR3 DNA reads TGTGCCAGCAGCTCCCCCCGAGAGACCCAGTACTTC. This encodes CASSSPRETQYF.

Comments on this clonotype: This may be a read error, as it is one base from a much larger clone. V and J are TRBV7-2 and TRBJ2-7; 12 positions match TRBD2. This CDR3 has 14 amino acids. V shed 9 bases and J 7 bases; nucleotides not matched to a gene: 10. Germline assignment: CDR1 SGHTA and CDR2 FQGNSA. CDR3: CASTGTSGHNEQYF. In nucleotides, the CDR3 is TGTGCCAGTACCGGGACTAGCGGGCACAATGAGCAGTACTTC.

As for this clonotype: Mismatch with germline at one junction end may stem from a read error. This rearrangement joins TRBV7-9 to TRBJ2-3; no clear D gene. Germline CDR1 SEHNR, CDR2 FQNEAQ (reference sequence). The CDR3 sequence is 17 residues long. The CDR3 loop is CVSSTSRGMQWTDTQYF. The DNA of the CDR3 is TGTGTCAGCAGCACTTCCCGTGGGATGCAGTGGACAGATACGCAGTATTTT.

This clonotype was picked up many times. V gene TRBV4-1 combines with J gene TRBJ2-5, with D maybe TRBD1 (6 bases). CDR3 length: 15 amino acids. Germline CDR1 MGHRA, CDR2 YSYEKL. The germline V and J ends were trimmed by 0 bases and 4 bases, with 12 bases remaining between them. The CDR3: CASSQEPGAGETQYF. The CDR3 DNA is TGCGCCAGCAGCCAAGAGCCAGGGGCGGGAGAGACCCAGTACTTC.

This clonotype was observed at least ten times. This sequence joins TRBV25-1 and TRBJ1-6; no definite D call. The germline CDR1 and CDR2 sequences are MGHDK and SYGVNS. This CDR3 comprises 13 residues. The V end lost 5 bases, the J end lost 10 bases, and 12 bases lay between the germline ends. This CDR3 is CASSFLDGSPLHF. The CDR3 bases are TGTGCCAGCAGTTTCTTGGATGGGTCACCCCTCCACTTT.

This clonotype was counted at least ten times. This sequence joins TRBV20-1 and TRBJ1-2, with 11 bases that match TRBD1. Germline CDR1 DFQATT, CDR2 SNEGSKA (reference sequence). CDR3 length: 15 residues. Unmatched junction bases numbered 4, after V lost 1 base and J lost 3 bases. The CDR3: CSARGTGGEDYGYTF. The CDR3 nucleotides read TGCAGTGCTAGAGGGACAGGGGGCGAAGACTATGGCTACACCTTC.

This clonotype was seen at least ten times. The J gene is TRBJ2-7, the V gene TRBV20-1; 9 bases map to TRBD1. With 3 bases clipped from V and 1 base from J, the junction kept 7 bases outside the gene matches. CDR1 and CDR2 (germline): DFQATT, SNEGSKA (reference sequence). The CDR3 consists of 15 residues. The CDR3 sequence: CSARSHRGQSYEQYF. Written as DNA, the CDR3 is TGCAGTGCTAGGTCCCACAGGGGGCAATCCTACGAGCAGTACTTC.

This clonotype was recorded at least ten times. The chain is built from TRBV4-1 and TRBJ2-7; 9 bases align to TRBD1. The CDR3 is made up of 15 amino acids. Per the germline V gene, CDR1 is MGHRA and CDR2 is YSYEKL. The V gene end was trimmed by 6 bases and the J gene end by 5 bases; junction bases not matched to a gene: 11. CDR3 sequence reads: CASSHDRGISNEQYF. CDR3 DNA: TGCGCCAGCAGTCATGACAGGGGGATATCCAACGAGCAGTACTTC.

This clonotype was picked up many times. The chain uses TRBV6-1 and TRBJ2-7, with 7 positions matching TRBD1. J lost 3 bases, V lost 6 bases, and 8 bases had no gene match. CDR3 size: 14 residues. Per germline, CDR1 MNHNS and CDR2 SASEGT. The CDR3 protein is CASSRTQGDYEQYF. The CDR3 DNA is TGTGCCAGCAGCCGCACCCAGGGGGACTACGAGCAGTACTTC.

At least ten counts were recorded for this clonotype. The chain has TRBV19 and TRBJ2-1; 13 bases are shared with TRBD2. Germline CDR1 and CDR2: LNHDA and SQIVND (reference sequence). V lost 5 bases, J lost 10 bases, and 11 bases stayed unmatched. The CDR3 consists of 16 residues. Here the CDR3 reads CASSGEGLAGVGEQFF. The CDR3 coding sequence is TGTGCCAGTAGTGGAGAAGGACTAGCGGGAGTAGGCGAGCAGTTCTTC.

In this sample, this clonotype turned up a few times. The rearrangement links TRBV7-9 to TRBJ2-5, with 8 bases lining up with TRBD2. The J call is in doubt because the DNA end fits TRBJ2-1 better. Germline assignment: CDR1 SEHNR and CDR2 FQNEAQ (reference sequence). This CDR3 contains 15 residues. Written as DNA, the CDR3 is TGTGCCAGCAGCCGACTAGCGTCGGGGGTAAATGAGCAGTTCTTC. It encodes CASSRLASGVNEQFF.

This chain connects TRBV5-1 to TRBJ2-3; D might be TRBD1 (6 bases). V dropped 8 bases and J dropped 4 bases, with 17 bases sitting between them. This CDR3 is built from 14 residues. The germline gives CDR1 SGHRS, CDR2 YFSETQ. CDR3 residues: CASKPQGLADTQYF. The CDR3 DNA sequence: TGCGCCAGTAAACCCCAGGGGCTGGCAGATACGCAGTATTTT. The whole variable domain, remainder taken from reference TRBV5-1 and TRBJ2-3, is KAGVTQTPRYLIKTRGQQVTLSCSPISGHRSVSWYQQTPGQGLQFLFEYFSETQRNKGNFPGRFSGRQFSNSRSEMNVSTLELGDSALYLCASKPQGLADTQYFGPGTRLTVL.

The sample holds many counts of this clonotype. The chain joins TRBV2 to TRBJ2-3; D is possibly TRBD1 or TRBD2 (6 bases each). The V gene lost 8 bases and the J gene lost 2 bases, with 20 bases spanning the gap. Germline loops: CDR1 SNHLY, CDR2 FYNNEI. This CDR3 comprises 16 residues. For the CDR3, the DNA is TGTGCCAGCTACTCAAGGAGGGGGACTTTCACAGATACGCAGTATTTT. Amino acid sequence: CASYSRRGTFTDTQYF.

Concerning this clonotype: With a far larger clone one base away, a read error is the likely cause. The chain carries TRBV2 and TRBJ2-1; 9 bases line up with TRBD1. CDR3 length equals 14 residues. The V gene end was trimmed by 5 bases and the J gene end by 10 bases; junction bases not matched to a gene: 9. CDR1 is SNHLY and CDR2 is FYNNEI in the germline V gene. CDR3 in amino acids: CASSNTGQGYEQFF. For the CDR3, the DNA is TGTGCCAGCAGTAACACGGGACAGGGCTACGAGCAGTTCTTC.

This clonotype appeared many times. The rearrangement uses TRBV28 and TRBJ2-7; D remains unclear. The V end was cut by 5 bases, the J end by 4 bases, with 18 bases between. CDR3 length: 15 amino acids. Germline assignment: CDR1 MDHEN and CDR2 SYDVKM. The CDR3 here is CASSALTGPPYEQYF. The CDR3 DNA sequence: TGTGCCAGCAGTGCCCTTACCGGGCCTCCTTACGAGCAGTACTTC.

In this sample, this clonotype turned up many times. This chain uses TRBV12-3 or TRBV12-4 with TRBJ2-1; tentatively, D is TRBD2 (5 bases). This CDR3 spans 18 amino acids. The V gene lost 5 bases and the J gene lost 0 bases, with 20 bases spanning the gap. This CDR3 is CASSTRGSAASSYNEQFF. CDR3 nucleotides: TGTGCCAGCAGTACCCGGGGAAGCGCGGCGAGCTCCTACAATGAGCAGTTCTTC.

Of note for this clonotype: One base away lies a much larger clone, so this may be a sequencing read error. CDR3 sequence (DNA): TGTGCCAGCAGTTTGGGGCCAGGGCGGGACCAAACCGGGGATCTGTTTTTT. Protein product: CASSLGPGRDQTGDLFF. V is TRBV7-9 and J is TRBJ2-2, with a tentative D call TRBD2 (6 bases). Germline V gene data show CDR1 as SEHNR and CDR2 as FQNEAQ (reference sequence). The CDR3 loop spans 17 amino acids.

This clonotype was seen many times. In DNA form, the CDR3 reads TGCGCCAGAGTACAGGGGGCAAGGTGGGGTACTGAAGCTTTCTTT. It encodes CARVQGARWGTEAFF. This chain uses TRBV5-1 with TRBJ1-1, with 9 bases fitting TRBD1. Germline V CDR1 and CDR2: SGHRS, YFSETQ. V lost 8 bases, J lost 5 bases, and 13 bases stayed unmatched. This CDR3 is 15 amino acids long.